Listed below are T cell receptor beta chains from one sample, sequenced in a study of PD-1 blockade in mismatch repair-deficient tumors. Produced via immunoSEQ multiplex PCR; TCRdb's table is partial and in-frame only. The sample has some 120,000 clones; approximately 86% are singletons. The sample was peripheral blood, taken 44 weeks after starting pembrolizumab. Receptors were obtained from an adult with mismatch repair-deficient cancer. CDR3s include the opening cysteine and the closing phenylalanine or tryptophan. A D gene is named only where the DNA matches it firmly. Clone size is not always given. Where it is, it says once, few, many or a class for expanded clones.

V	D	J	size	CDR3	DNA
TRBV7-9	TRBD2	TRBJ2-7	.	CASSPGPAGVPYEQYF	TGTGCCAGCAGCCCAGGCCCAGCGGGAGTGCCCTACGAGCAGTACTTC
TRBV29-1	.	TRBJ1-1	.	CSVPGSYTEAFF	TGCAGCGTTCCAGGGTCGTACACTGAAGCTTTCTTT
TRBV4-2	TRBD1	TRBJ2-3	.	CASSQHGQVSRDTQYF	TGTGCCAGCAGCCAACATGGACAGGTCTCTCGGGATACGCAGTATTTT
TRBV9	TRBD2	TRBJ2-7	.	CASSVGGRVDEQYF	TGTGCCAGCAGCGTTGGCGGGAGGGTCGACGAGCAGTACTTC
TRBV5-6	.	TRBJ1-1	.	CASSLGGIEAFF	TGTGCCAGCAGCTTGGGGGGGATTGAAGCTTTCTTT
TRBV11-1	.	TRBJ2-1	.	CASSLAVDNEQFF	TGTGCCAGCAGCTTAGCAGTTGACAATGAGCAGTTCTTC
TRBV5-1	.	TRBJ1-3	.	CASSLGLPSGNTIYF	TGCGCCAGCAGCTTGGGTCTGCCCTCTGGAAACACCATATATTTT
TRBV6-1	TRBD2	TRBJ2-2	few	CASSGAGDTGELFF	TGTGCCAGCAGTGGAGCGGGAGACACCGGGGAGCTGTTTTTT
TRBV7-3	.	TRBJ2-2	few	CASSLKGNGELFF	TGTGCCAGCAGCTTAAAGGGTAACGGGGAGCTGTTTTTT
TRBV28	TRBD1	TRBJ2-3	.	CASSLLTGGADTQYF	TGTGCCAGCAGTTTATTAACAGGGGGCGCAGATACGCAGTATTTT
TRBV4-3	.	TRBJ2-6	once	CASSQDRPPGANVLTF	TGCGCCAGCAGCCAAGATCGGCCGCCCGGGGCCAACGTCCTGACTTTC
TRBV7-9	.	TRBJ2-5	.	CASTPPGLETQYF	TGTGCCAGCACGCCCCCCGGTTTAGAGACCCAGTACTTC
TRBV14	.	TRBJ1-2	.	CASSQDQGEVYGYTF	TGTGCCAGCAGCCAAGATCAGGGTGAGGTCTATGGCTACACCTTC